This note documents a single T cell receptor (beta chain) sequence. The PCR contained 60 Vbeta and 13 Jbeta primers. Sequencing used immunoSEQ multiplex PCR; TCRdb keeps in-frame clones, though not all of them. The table has under 200,000 clones, 60% to 80% seen once; the top ten hold approximately 2.3%. The data were taken from a study of cytomegalovirus exposure and HLA in healthy donors. The V end was cut by 2 bases, the J end by 9 bases, with 11 bases between. CDR3 length equals 13 residues. CDR1 and CDR2 from the germline V gene are LGHNA and YSLEER. The clonotype originates from a man between 50 and 59 years old in good health and CMV-seropositive. This chain uses TRBV4-3 with TRBJ2-1; no clear D. Sequenced material: PBMCs. In nucleotides, the CDR3 is TGCGCCAGCAGCCAAATCTCCTACCCTGAGCAGTTCTTC. This encodes CASSQISYPEQFF.